The clone carrying this TCR beta chain appeared many times. The antigen remains unidentified. CDR3 size: 15 residues. The V end lost 3 bases, the J end lost 6 bases, and 19 bases lay between the germline ends. The germline gives CDR1 SGDLS, CDR2 YYNGEE. These data are taken from a study of neurological immune-mediated disorders. Every sequencing run generated in excess of 160 million TCR-beta sequences. These sequences covered 15-18 subjects. In TCRdb, the 5' RACE reads were re-called with MiXCR into one record per CDR3 protein. Among about 58,000 distinct CDR3 sequences listed, around 3.6% were seen once. Findings and caveats of the study: The multiple sclerosis repertoire cluster was associated with no clinical or MRI feature.

Sequences were obtained from PBMCs. This receptor was identified in a man aged 25 to 45 with multiple sclerosis. This chain uses TRBV9 with TRBJ2-7, with D possibly being TRBD2 (5 bases). The CDR3 nucleotides are TGTGCCAGCAGCGCGAGGACCGATATGAGCGGCGAGCAGTACTTC. As protein: CASSARTDMSGEQYF.